The entry below gives a single T cell receptor beta chain sequence along with its context. The sample comes from a study of blood T cell repertoires in COVID-19. Whole-study context: The study drew acute and convalescent COVID-19 samples from the United States, Italy and Spain. T cells, B-cell-depleted T cells, or PBMCs supplied cDNA or gDNA.

Patients of the Seattle cohort, enrolled during active infection, were followed longitudinally. CDR1 is LGHNT and CDR2 is FRNRAP in the germline V gene. This CDR3 has 13 amino acids. The V gene lost 1 base and the J gene lost 5 bases, with 6 bases spanning the gap. In the original analysis: It was from reference gene primer amplification that nucleated cell counts were estimated. Sequencing was performed with immunoSEQ multiplex PCR; in TCRdb, only in-frame clones are kept and a portion is missing. The D gene and trimming were derived from the DNA, and the V and J assignments and clone size from that table. The sample carries about 180,000 clones, roughly 83% recorded once.

The sequenced material came from peripheral blood. The sequence came from a middle-aged woman with COVID-19, enrolled during active disease. The chain joins TRBV12-5 to TRBJ1-5; D remains unclear. Written as DNA, the CDR3 is TGTGCTAGTGGTTTGGGGGAGCATCAGCCCCAGCATTTT. Its translation: CASGLGEHQPQHF.